Listed below are T cell receptor beta chains from one sample, sequenced in a study of T cells after yellow fever vaccination. TCRdb recomputed calls from the 5' RACE reads with MiXCR, one row per CDR3 protein. This table has under 200,000 distinct CDR3 sequences, approximately 10% appearing once. The sample was CD8+ T cells sorted from PBMCs, taken 15 days after the yellow fever booster vaccination. The receptors were sampled from a man younger than 30 who received the YFV17D yellow fever vaccine. Both conserved end residues are part of each CDR3. The D gene is left open where the match is weak. Rows give clone size only sometimes, using once, few, many, or a class for an expanded clone.

J gene	D gene	clone size	V gene	CDR3 protein	CDR3 DNA
TRBJ1-6	-	few	TRBV4-3	CASSQEAAGATSPLHF	TGCGCCAGCAGCCAAGAGGCGGCAGGGGCGACCTCACCCCTCCACTTT
TRBJ2-7	-	-	TRBV30	CAWSPDSWYEQYF	TGTGCCTGGAGTCCGGACAGTTGGTACGAGCAGTACTTC
TRBJ1-5	TRBD1	-	TRBV10-3	CATRQGRLGSNQPQHF	TGTGCCACTCGACAGGGGAGGCTAGGGAGCAATCAGCCCCAGCATTTT
TRBJ2-7	TRBD2	-	TRBV19	CASSWTSGAYEQYF	TGTGCCAGTAGTTGGACTAGCGGGGCCTACGAGCAGTACTTC
TRBJ2-5	-	-	TRBV21-1	CASSNRLAGGQETQYF	TGTGCCAGCAGCAACCGACTAGCGGGGGGCCAAGAGACCCAGTACTTC
TRBJ2-7	-	-	TRBV20-1	CSARPSGRFAYEQYF	TGCAGTGCTAGACCCTCAGGGAGGTTCGCCTACGAGCAGTACTTC
TRBJ1-1	-	many	TRBV11-2	CASSSPAGSPEAFF	TGTGCCAGCAGCTCCCCGGCAGGGTCGCCTGAAGCTTTCTTT
TRBJ2-3	-	-	TRBV6-2/TRBV6-3	CASSPNGLTDTQYF	TGTGCCAGCAGCCCAAACGGCCTGACGGATACGCAGTATTTT
TRBJ2-1	-	many	TRBV6-2/TRBV6-3	CASSYTTDHPRQFF	TGTGCCAGCAGTTATACAACGGATCACCCTCGGCAGTTCTTC
TRBJ1-1	TRBD1	-	TRBV3-1	CASSQDKTGGAYRSEAFF	TGTGCCAGCAGCCAAGATAAGACAGGGGGTGCTTATAGGAGTGAAGCTTTCTTT
TRBJ2-3	-	-	TRBV20-1	CSAETDTQYF	TGCAGTGCCGAGACAGATACGCAGTATTTT
TRBJ2-1	-	-	TRBV27	CASSLSGGSEQFF	TGTGCCAGCAGTTTATCTGGGGGGAGTGAGCAGTTCTTC
TRBJ1-1	-	-	TRBV6-1	CASSPIGRENGEAFF	TGTGCCAGCAGTCCAATAGGACGGGAAAATGGGGAAGCTTTCTTT
TRBJ2-1	TRBD2	few	TRBV20-1	CSADGTSGVDEQFF	TGCAGTGCTGATGGGACTAGCGGGGTGGATGAGCAGTTCTTC
TRBJ2-1	-	many	TRBV9	CASSETGGWAYNEQFF	TGTGCCAGCAGCGAGACGGGCGGGTGGGCCTACAATGAGCAGTTCTTC
TRBJ1-6	-	-	TRBV3-1	CASSQDIPGNSPLHF	TGTGCCAGCAGCCAAGATATTCCGGGCAATTCACCCCTCCACTTT
TRBJ2-7	-	-	TRBV6-5	CASSTRQAYEQYF	TGTGCCAGCAGTACCCGACAGGCCTACGAGCAGTACTTC
TRBJ2-1	TRBD2	-	TRBV7-3	CASSLGLAGGPDNEQFF	TGTGCCAGCAGCCTGGGACTAGCGGGGGGGCCTGACAATGAGCAGTTCTTC
TRBJ1-3	-	-	TRBV29-1	CSVAGTAGNTIYF	TGCAGCGTGGCGGGGACGGCTGGAAACACCATATATTTT